This is a list of T cell receptor beta chains from one sample in a study of beta chain features in type 1 diabetes. Assay: immunoSEQ multiplex PCR; the TCRdb copy retains only in-frame clones and omits some. This sample has 330,000 or so clones, with 20% found just once. Sequencing was performed on naive CD4+ T cells from blood. The receptors derive from a woman between 18 and 29 years old in good health. CDR3s include the opening cysteine and the closing phenylalanine or tryptophan. Fields, in order: clone size, D gene, V gene, CDR3 length, J gene, CDR3 DNA, CDR3 protein. A D gene is named only where the DNA matches it firmly. Clone size is stated in some rows and not others, as once, few, many or a class when expanded.

size: few; D: -; V: TRBV7-6; length: 13; J: TRBJ1-2; DNA: TGTGCCAGTGGCTCGGGGGTAGGATATGGCTACACCTTC; CDR3: CASGSGVGYGYTF
size: few; D: -; V: TRBV6-5; length: 14; J: TRBJ2-7; DNA: TGTGCCAGCAGTGACTCCCGGGACAAATACGAGCAGTACTTC; CDR3: CASSDSRDKYEQYF
size: -; D: TRBD1; V: TRBV5-4; length: 14; J: TRBJ2-5; DNA: TGTGCCAGCAGCTATGGGACAGATCAAGAGACCCAGTACTTC; CDR3: CASSYGTDQETQYF
size: -; D: -; V: TRBV5-1; length: 17; J: TRBJ2-1; DNA: TGCGCCAGCAGTTCACGTCAGGGGTCCCTCTCCTACAATGAGCAGTTCTTC; CDR3: CASSSRQGSLSYNEQFF
size: -; D: -; V: TRBV30; length: 15; J: TRBJ1-1; DNA: TGTGCCTGGGGAACAGGGCGAGTGCGTGACACTGAAGCTTTCTTT; CDR3: CAWGTGRVRDTEAFF
size: -; D: TRBD2; V: TRBV5-1; length: 13; J: TRBJ2-3; DNA: TGCGCCAGCAGCTGGACTAGCTATGATACGCAGTATTTT; CDR3: CASSWTSYDTQYF
size: few; D: TRBD2; V: TRBV4-2; length: 14; J: TRBJ2-3; DNA: TGTGCCAGCAGCCCCTTAGCGGGTCTGGATACGCAGTATTTT; CDR3: CASSPLAGLDTQYF
size: -; D: -; V: TRBV7-9; length: 12; J: TRBJ2-1; DNA: TGTGCCAGCAGCTTAGTTGCGAATGAGCAGTTCTTC; CDR3: CASSLVANEQFF
size: few; D: TRBD2; V: TRBV29-1; length: 13; J: TRBJ2-5; DNA: TGCAGCGCAATAACTAGCGGGGCGGCGACCCAGTACTTC; CDR3: CSAITSGAATQYF
size: -; D: -; V: TRBV4-1; length: 13; J: TRBJ1-1; DNA: TGCGCCAGCAGCCAAACGCAGGGTACTGAAGCTTTCTTT; CDR3: CASSQTQGTEAFF
size: -; D: -; V: TRBV5-4; length: 14; J: TRBJ2-5; DNA: TGTGCCAGCAGCTCTAGAGCGGGCCAAGAGACCCAGTACTTC; CDR3: CASSSRAGQETQYF
size: -; D: -; V: TRBV4-3; length: 16; J: TRBJ1-6; DNA: TGCGCCAGCAGCCACTCGACAGGTCTAGGGAATTCACCCCTCCACTTT; CDR3: CASSHSTGLGNSPLHF
size: -; D: -; V: TRBV9; length: 16; J: TRBJ2-1; DNA: TGTGCCAGCAGCGTAGAAGGCGGGCTAACCTGGAATGAGCAGTTCTTC; CDR3: CASSVEGGLTWNEQFF
size: -; D: -; V: TRBV7-9; length: 16; J: TRBJ1-1; DNA: TGTGCCAGCAGCTCACTGCCCCCGCCGGGTGGTACTGAAGCTTTCTTT; CDR3: CASSSLPPPGGTEAFF
size: few; D: TRBD1; V: TRBV30; length: 14; J: TRBJ2-5; DNA: TGTGCCTTGACGTGGGGACAGGGGCAAGAGACCCAGTACTTC; CDR3: CALTWGQGQETQYF
size: -; D: -; V: TRBV4-2; length: 13; J: TRBJ1-2; DNA: TGTGCCAGCAGCCAAGATCCCAGGCAGGGGAGAACCTTC; CDR3: CASSQDPRQGRTF
size: -; D: -; V: TRBV27; length: 13; J: TRBJ2-3; DNA: TGTGCCAGCAGTGATGGCGGGTCAGATACGCAGTATTTT; CDR3: CASSDGGSDTQYF
size: -; D: -; V: TRBV11-3; length: 15; J: TRBJ2-7; DNA: TGTGCCAGCAGCAAACGGGACATGGGACGGGGAGAGCAGTACTTC; CDR3: CASSKRDMGRGEQYF
size: few; D: -; V: TRBV6-5; length: 15; J: TRBJ2-5; DNA: TGTGCCAGCAGTTACTCGACTTCCGGGTTCGGGACCCAGTACTTC; CDR3: CASSYSTSGFGTQYF
size: -; D: -; V: TRBV28; length: 14; J: TRBJ2-7; DNA: TGTGCCAGCAGTTTCGGGGTTGGCTTATACGAGCAGTACTTC; CDR3: CASSFGVGLYEQYF
size: -; D: TRBD1; V: TRBV7-2; length: 15; J: TRBJ2-7; DNA: TGTGCCAGCAGCTTAGCGGGGACAGGGGCCTACGAGCAGTACTTC; CDR3: CASSLAGTGAYEQYF
size: -; D: -; V: TRBV25-1; length: 15; J: TRBJ2-7; DNA: TGTGCCAGTTCACAGGCGGGGGCGAGCTCCTACGAGCAGTACTTC; CDR3: CASSQAGASSYEQYF
size: -; D: -; V: TRBV9; length: 14; J: TRBJ2-1; DNA: TGTGCCAGCAGCGTAGACCAGGCTTTAAATGAGCAGTTCTTC; CDR3: CASSVDQALNEQFF
size: once; D: TRBD2; V: TRBV9; length: 18; J: TRBJ2-5; DNA: TGTGCCAGCAGCCGGACTAGCGGACCAACAACGGTCCAAGAGACCCAGTACTTC; CDR3: CASSRTSGPTTVQETQYF
size: -; D: TRBD2; V: TRBV5-1; length: 15; J: TRBJ2-1; DNA: TGCGCCAGCAGCTCGGGGACTAGCGGGAGATCTGAGCAGTTCTTC; CDR3: CASSSGTSGRSEQFF
size: -; D: -; V: TRBV7-2; length: 14; J: TRBJ1-1; DNA: TGTGCCAGCAGCGTCCACAGCCGGAACACTGAAGCTTTCTTT; CDR3: CASSVHSRNTEAFF
size: -; D: -; V: TRBV20-1; length: 11; J: TRBJ1-4; DNA: TGCAGTGCTAGAGATTTGGCGGAACTGTTTTTT; CDR3: CSARDLAELFF
size: -; D: -; V: TRBV6-6; length: 13; J: TRBJ2-4; DNA: TGTGCCAGCAGGGGGACGGGGGGCGACATTCAGTACTTC; CDR3: CASRGTGGDIQYF
size: few; D: -; V: TRBV7-2; length: 13; J: TRBJ2-7; DNA: TGTGCCAGCAGCTTACCGGGTACCTACGAGCAGTACTTC; CDR3: CASSLPGTYEQYF
size: few; D: TRBD1; V: TRBV6-5; length: 16; J: TRBJ2-1; DNA: TGTGCCAGCAGTTACTCGACAGGGAGCTCCTACAATGAGCAGTTCTTC; CDR3: CASSYSTGSSYNEQFF
size: few; D: -; V: TRBV5-5; length: 13; J: TRBJ2-5; DNA: TGTGCCAGCAGCTTGGTTGAAACTGAGACCCAGTACTTC; CDR3: CASSLVETETQYF
size: few; D: -; V: TRBV5-1; length: 13; J: TRBJ2-1; DNA: TGCGCCAGCAGCGTGACACCCTGGAATGAGCAGTTCTTC; CDR3: CASSVTPWNEQFF
size: few; D: TRBD1; V: TRBV4-1; length: 15; J: TRBJ2-5; DNA: TGCGCCAGCAGCTTCGGGGGACAGGGTGGGAAGACCCAGTACTTC; CDR3: CASSFGGQGGKTQYF
size: -; D: -; V: TRBV5-6; length: 15; J: TRBJ2-6; DNA: TGTGCCAGCAGCGTCGGGTTCTCTGGGGCCAACGTCCTGACTTTC; CDR3: CASSVGFSGANVLTF
size: -; D: -; V: TRBV7-9; length: 18; J: TRBJ1-1; DNA: TGTGCCAGCAGCTTAAGTTCTCTTCGTCAGGGTAAGGACACTGAAGCTTTCTTT; CDR3: CASSLSSLRQGKDTEAFF
size: -; D: TRBD1; V: TRBV7-8; length: 17; J: TRBJ2-7; DNA: TGTGCCAGCAGCTTCACTATCCGGGACAGGGGGTGGTACGAGCAGTACTTC; CDR3: CASSFTIRDRGWYEQYF
size: -; D: -; V: TRBV6-1; length: 13; J: TRBJ1-1; DNA: TGTGCCAGCATGATGGGGGGGATGACTGAAGCTTTCTTT; CDR3: CASMMGGMTEAFF
size: few; D: TRBD2; V: TRBV5-1; length: 15; J: TRBJ2-3; DNA: TGCGCCAGCAGCCCCGGAGGAGCGGGAGCAGATACGCAGTATTTT; CDR3: CASSPGGAGADTQYF
size: -; D: TRBD2; V: TRBV7-9; length: 17; J: TRBJ2-1; DNA: TGTGCCAGCAGCCTCCTTCGGGCGGGAGGGCACTACAATGAGCAGTTCTTC; CDR3: CASSLLRAGGHYNEQFF
size: few; D: TRBD1; V: TRBV5-1; length: 15; J: TRBJ2-2; DNA: TGCGCCAGCAGCTTGTGGCAGGGGGCCGCCGGGGAGCTGTTTTTT; CDR3: CASSLWQGAAGELFF
size: few; D: TRBD2; V: TRBV10-3; length: 16; J: TRBJ2-1; DNA: TGTGCCATCAGTTATAGCGGGGGGAGCTCCTACAATGAGCAGTTCTTC; CDR3: CAISYSGGSSYNEQFF
size: few; D: TRBD2; V: TRBV29-1; length: 12; J: TRBJ2-1; DNA: TGCAGCGTTGGGCAGGGAGGGAATGAGCAGTTCTTC; CDR3: CSVGQGGNEQFF
size: -; D: -; V: TRBV4-3; length: 14; J: TRBJ2-2; DNA: TGCGCCAGCAGCCCCTACGCGGCCACCGGGGAGCTGTTTTTT; CDR3: CASSPYAATGELFF
size: few; D: -; V: TRBV14; length: 12; J: TRBJ2-3; DNA: TGTGCCAGCAGCCCCCGAGCAGATACGCAGTATTTT; CDR3: CASSPRADTQYF
size: -; D: TRBD1; V: TRBV18; length: 14; J: TRBJ2-1; DNA: TGTGCCAGCTCACGCCGGGACAGCAACAATGAGCAGTTCTTC; CDR3: CASSRRDSNNEQFF
size: -; D: -; V: TRBV27; length: 17; J: TRBJ2-5; DNA: TGTGCCAGCAGTCCCGTTCTGGAGGGGAGGAGCGGGGAGACCCAGTACTTC; CDR3: CASSPVLEGRSGETQYF